The T cell receptor beta chain described here comes from a study of OX40 agonist ivuxolimab in advanced cancers. Sequencing was performed with immunoSEQ multiplex PCR; in TCRdb, only in-frame clones are kept and a portion is missing. This table has around 60,000 clones, about four fifths appearing once. V was clipped by 1 base and J by 2 bases, with 13 bases between them. The CDR3 is made up of 16 amino acids. The germline CDR1 and CDR2 sequences are MNHNY and SVGAGI (reference sequence). Findings and limits, study-wide: Expansion of clones was among the lowest in partial responders at 0.1-3.0 mg/kg. In the 0.1 to 3.0 mg/kg range, CD4+ and CD8+ blood T cells had expanded clonally by week 6.

This clone was seen a single time. Its antigen remains unidentified. The gene calls are TRBV6-6 and TRBJ2-3; D might be TRBD2 (6 bases). Sequenced here: CD4+ or CD8+ T cells sorted from blood, sampled in a trial of the OX40 agonist ivuxolimab. This clonotype was sampled from an adult with an advanced solid tumor such as melanoma, head and neck, liver or kidney cancer. CDR3 region: CASSYYASAFTDTQYF. CDR3 sequence (DNA): TGTGCCAGCAGTTACTACGCTAGCGCCTTCACAGATACGCAGTATTTT.